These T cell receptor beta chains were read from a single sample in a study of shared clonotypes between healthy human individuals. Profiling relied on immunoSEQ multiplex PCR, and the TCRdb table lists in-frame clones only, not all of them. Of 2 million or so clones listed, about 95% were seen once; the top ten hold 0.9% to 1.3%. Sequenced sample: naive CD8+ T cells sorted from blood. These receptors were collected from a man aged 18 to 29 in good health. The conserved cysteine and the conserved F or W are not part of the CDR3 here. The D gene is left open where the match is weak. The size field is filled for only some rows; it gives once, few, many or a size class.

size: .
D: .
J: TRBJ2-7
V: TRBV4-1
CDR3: ASSQDPGTSGLQY

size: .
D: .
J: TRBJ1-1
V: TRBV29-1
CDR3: SADTGLNTEAF

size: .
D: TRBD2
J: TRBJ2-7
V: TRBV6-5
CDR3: ASRPAGAYEQY

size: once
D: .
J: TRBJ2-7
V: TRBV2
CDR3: ASLKGVGVDEQY

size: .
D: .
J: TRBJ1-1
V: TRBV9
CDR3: ASSPKGLPGTEAF

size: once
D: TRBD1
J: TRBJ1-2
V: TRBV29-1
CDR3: SVRTGGIYGYT

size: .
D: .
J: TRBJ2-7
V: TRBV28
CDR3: ASTLTGTRSEQY

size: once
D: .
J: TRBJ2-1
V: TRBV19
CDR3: ASSIGPSGNEQF

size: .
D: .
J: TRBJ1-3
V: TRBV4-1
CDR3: ASSPWNGGNTIY

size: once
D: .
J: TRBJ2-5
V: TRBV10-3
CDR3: AISGGRPQETQY

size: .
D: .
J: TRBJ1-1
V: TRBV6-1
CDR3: ASSVDLETEAF

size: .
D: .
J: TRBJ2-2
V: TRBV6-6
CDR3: ATEGGPTGELF

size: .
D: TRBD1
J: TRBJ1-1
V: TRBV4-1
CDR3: ASSLTPGQVEKAF

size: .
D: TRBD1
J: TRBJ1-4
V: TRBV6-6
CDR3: ASSYKLTGVDEKLF

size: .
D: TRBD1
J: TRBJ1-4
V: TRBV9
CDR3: ASSAGTGEGEKLF

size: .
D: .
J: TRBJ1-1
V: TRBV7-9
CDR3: ASSPPWVNTEAF

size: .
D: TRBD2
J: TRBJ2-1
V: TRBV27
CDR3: ASSFGTIGFYNEQF

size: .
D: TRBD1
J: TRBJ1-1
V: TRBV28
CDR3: ASSFQGEAEAF

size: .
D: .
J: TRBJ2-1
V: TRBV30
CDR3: ACHPGTPYNEQF

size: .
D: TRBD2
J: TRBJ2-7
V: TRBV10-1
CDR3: ASSEASGGDYEQY

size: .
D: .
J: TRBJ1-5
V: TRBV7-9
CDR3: ASSLFIGGGNQPQH

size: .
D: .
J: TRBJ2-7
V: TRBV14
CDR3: ASSQPGQRAYEQY

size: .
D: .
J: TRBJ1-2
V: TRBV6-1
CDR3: ASSEGVYGYT

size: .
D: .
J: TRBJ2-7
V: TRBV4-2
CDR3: ASSQDGILEQY

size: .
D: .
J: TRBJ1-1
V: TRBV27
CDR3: ASSLDRGNTEAF

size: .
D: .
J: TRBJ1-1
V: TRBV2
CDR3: AFWAGVTEAF

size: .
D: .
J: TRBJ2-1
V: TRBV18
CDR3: ASSPTLGQSSYNEQF

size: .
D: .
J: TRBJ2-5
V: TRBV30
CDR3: AWTGTMHIETQY

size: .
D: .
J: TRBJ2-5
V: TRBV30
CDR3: AWTSTGSEETQY

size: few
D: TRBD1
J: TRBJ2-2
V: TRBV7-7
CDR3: ASSLGTGNTGELF

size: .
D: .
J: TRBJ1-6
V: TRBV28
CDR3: ASSLLGESYNSPLH

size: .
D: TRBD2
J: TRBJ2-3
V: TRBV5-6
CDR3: ASSLLLAGVAGTDTQY

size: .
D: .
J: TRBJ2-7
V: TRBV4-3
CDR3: ASSHPRAALSYEQY

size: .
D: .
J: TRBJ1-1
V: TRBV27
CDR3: ASSLRGASEAF

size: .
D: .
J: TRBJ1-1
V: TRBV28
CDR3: ASSFPPGGNTEAF

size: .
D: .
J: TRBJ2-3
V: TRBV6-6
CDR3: ASSTGGTSTDTQY

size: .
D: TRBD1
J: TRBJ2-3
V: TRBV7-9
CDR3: ASSSWDRGRGTDTQY

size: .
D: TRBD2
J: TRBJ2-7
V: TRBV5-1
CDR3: ASSLGAGGGEQY

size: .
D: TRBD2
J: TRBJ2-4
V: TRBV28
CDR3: ASSLLGGDIQY

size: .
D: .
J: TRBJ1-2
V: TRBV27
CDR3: ASSLLQSMPLGDYT

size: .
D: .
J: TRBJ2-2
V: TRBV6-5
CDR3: ASSYGTYTGELF

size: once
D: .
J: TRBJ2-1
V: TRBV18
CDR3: ASSPTGEQF

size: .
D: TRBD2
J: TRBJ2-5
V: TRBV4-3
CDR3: ASSRLLAVQETQY

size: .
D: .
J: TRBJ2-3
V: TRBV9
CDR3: ASSAPSTGTDTQY

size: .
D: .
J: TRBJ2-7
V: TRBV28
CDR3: ASSFGSEQY

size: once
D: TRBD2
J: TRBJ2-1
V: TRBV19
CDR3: ASSIEGLVVNEQF

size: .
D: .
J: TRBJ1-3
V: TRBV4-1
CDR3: ASSHPTGSGNTIY

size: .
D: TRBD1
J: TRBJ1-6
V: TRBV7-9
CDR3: ASSSAGTGGSPLH

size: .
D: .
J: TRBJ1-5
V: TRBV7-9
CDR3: ASSPPDSNQPQH

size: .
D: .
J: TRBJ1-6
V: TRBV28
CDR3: ASSLLDSENSPLH

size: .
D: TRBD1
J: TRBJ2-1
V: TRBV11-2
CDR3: ASSFWDREFNEQF

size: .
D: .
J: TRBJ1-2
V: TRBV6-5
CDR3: ASSYGLTLGYT

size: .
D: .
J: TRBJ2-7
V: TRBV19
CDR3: ASSTGEAARSYEQY

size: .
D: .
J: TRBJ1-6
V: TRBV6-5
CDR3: ASSWNRDGNSPLH

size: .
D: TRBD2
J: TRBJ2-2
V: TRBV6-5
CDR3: ASELAGGLGELF